The rows below give T cell receptor beta chains drawn from one sample of a study of T-cell reconstitution after alpha-beta-depleted transplantation in children. MiXCR, run by TCRdb on the PCR reads, gives a single entry per CDR3 protein. The sample records more than 200,000 distinct CDR3 sequences, 20% to 30% being singletons. The source material was PBMCs, mostly from graft donor cells, sampled 360 days after TCRalphabeta/CD19-depleted stem cell transplant. These receptors all stem from a female patient aged 2-15 years who had a stem cell transplant for congenital amegakaryocytic thrombocytopenia, so the T cells may come from the graft donor. Both conserved end residues are part of each CDR3.

V: TRBV25-1
J: TRBJ2-7
CDR3: CATGSRDSKTYEQYF

V: TRBV28
J: TRBJ2-1
CDR3: CASSLLPGTAYNEQFF

V: TRBV4-3
J: TRBJ2-3
CDR3: CASSQDGTILDTQYF

V: TRBV20-1
J: TRBJ1-5
CDR3: CSAKQGGGQPQHF

V: TRBV29-1
J: TRBJ2-1
CDR3: CSVETTSDYNEQFF

V: TRBV20-1
J: TRBJ2-3
CDR3: CSARGGRDADTQYF

V: TRBV4-1
J: TRBJ1-1
CDR3: CASSQGDNTEAFF

V: TRBV5-1
J: TRBJ1-6
CDR3: CASSLERASPLHF

V: TRBV2
J: TRBJ2-3
CDR3: CASRSGLANTQYF

V: TRBV12-3/TRBV12-4
J: TRBJ2-3
CDR3: CASSFGGMDTQYF

V: TRBV20-1
J: TRBJ1-4
CDR3: CSARDSRMFPNEKLFF

V: TRBV24-1
J: TRBJ2-2
CDR3: CATTRLIMGELFF